These T cell receptor beta chains were read from a single sample in a study of somatic mutations in cytotoxic T cells in rheumatoid arthritis. The protocol was immunoSEQ multiplex PCR, while the TCRdb copy is restricted to in-frame clones and leaves out a portion. The sample has nearly 20,000 clones; 86% are singletons. Sequenced input: CD8+ T cells sorted from blood. These receptors were obtained from a man aged 35-49 years in good health. CDR3s include the opening cysteine and the closing phenylalanine or tryptophan. Each record gives: V gene, D gene, J gene, clone size, CDR3 DNA, CDR3 protein. D genes are given only for firm matches. Some rows have no size entry. The others give once, few or many, or a class for an expanded clone.

TRBV10-3	-	TRBJ2-7	-	TGTGCCATCAGTGAGTCGGCAGGGGCTGACGAGCAGTACTTC	CAISESAGADEQYF
TRBV9	TRBD2	TRBJ2-1	-	TGTGCCAGCAGCACCACTGGCGGGAGGTCCTACAATGAGCAGTTCTTC	CASSTTGGRSYNEQFF
TRBV27	TRBD1	TRBJ1-5	-	TGTGCCAGCAGTTTATCGCCCCAGACAGGGGGTAAGGGGAGCAATCAGCCCCAGCATTTT	CASSLSPQTGGKGSNQPQHF
TRBV27	-	TRBJ1-6	-	TGTGCCAGCAGTTTATTTGCAGGGGCGGGCGGTTCACCCCTCCACTTT	CASSLFAGAGGSPLHF
TRBV27	TRBD2	TRBJ2-5	-	TGTGCCAGCAGCCGAAACCGACCCACCATAGCGGGAACTATACAAGAGACCCAGTACTTC	CASSRNRPTIAGTIQETQYF
TRBV4-3	-	TRBJ2-5	-	TGCGCCAGCAGCCAAGGTCGAACCCAGTACTCCCAGTACTTC	CASSQGRTQYSQYF
TRBV7-9	-	TRBJ1-2	-	TGTGCCAGCAGTCCCAATCCGGGGATAACTAACTATGGCTACACCTTC	CASSPNPGITNYGYTF
TRBV7-9	TRBD1	TRBJ1-4	-	TGTGCCAGCAGCCACAACGGACAGGGCAGCGAAAAACTGTTTTTT	CASSHNGQGSEKLFF
TRBV9	TRBD2	TRBJ2-7	-	TGTGCCAGCAGCGTACGGTTGGCTAGCGGGATCTACGAGCAGTACTTC	CASSVRLASGIYEQYF
TRBV30	-	TRBJ1-1	few	TGTGCCTGGAGGGGGGGGAACACTGAAGCTTTCTTT	CAWRGGNTEAFF
TRBV4-3	TRBD2	TRBJ2-1	-	TGCGCCAGCAGTCTAGCGGGATCCTCCTACAATGAGCAGTTCTTC	CASSLAGSSYNEQFF
TRBV28	TRBD1	TRBJ2-6	-	TGTGCCAGCAGTTTCCGGGAACAAACAGGGGGTCCACCGTCTGGGGCCAACGTCCTGACTTTC	CASSFREQTGGPPSGANVLTF
TRBV27	-	TRBJ2-2	-	TGTGCCAGCAGTTTTCAGACAGCCGCGAACACCGGGGAGCTGTTTTTT	CASSFQTAANTGELFF